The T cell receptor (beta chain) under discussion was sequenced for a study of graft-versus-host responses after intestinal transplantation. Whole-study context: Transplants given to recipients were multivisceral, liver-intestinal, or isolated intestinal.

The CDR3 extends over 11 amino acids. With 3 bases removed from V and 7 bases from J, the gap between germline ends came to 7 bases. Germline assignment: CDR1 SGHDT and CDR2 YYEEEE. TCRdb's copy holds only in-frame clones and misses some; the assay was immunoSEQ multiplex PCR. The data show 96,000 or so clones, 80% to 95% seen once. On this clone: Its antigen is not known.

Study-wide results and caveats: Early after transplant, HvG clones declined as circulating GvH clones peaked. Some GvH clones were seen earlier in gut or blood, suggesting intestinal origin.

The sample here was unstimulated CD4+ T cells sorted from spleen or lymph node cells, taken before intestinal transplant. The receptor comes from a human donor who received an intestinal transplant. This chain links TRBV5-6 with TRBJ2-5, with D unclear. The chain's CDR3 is CASSSRGTQYF. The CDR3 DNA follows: TGTGCCAGCAGCTCCCGAGGGACCCAGTACTTC. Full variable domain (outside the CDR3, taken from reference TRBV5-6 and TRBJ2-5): DAGVTQSPTHLIKTRGQQVTLRCSPKSGHDTVSWYQQALGQGPQFIFQYYEEEERQRGNFPDRFSGHQFPNYSSELNVNALLLGDSALYLCASSSRGTQYFGPGTRLLVL.